These T cell receptor beta chains were read from a single sample in a study of CD8 T cells in Susac syndrome. Via MiXCR, TCRdb re-called the immunoSEQ multiplex PCR reads, giving one row per CDR3 protein. The table lists approximately 160,000 distinct CDR3 sequences, roughly 92% of them singletons. Sequenced input: CD4+ T cells from PBMCs. The receptors were sampled from a human donor with multiple sclerosis. Both conserved end residues are part of each CDR3. The D gene is left open where the match is weak. The size field is filled for only some rows; it gives once, few, many or a size class.

d_call	j_call	v_call	clone_size	cdr3_nt	cdr3_aa
TRBD1	TRBJ2-3	TRBV19	.	TGTGCCAGTAGTACTCTCTCGACAGGGTCGGCGCAGTATTTT	CASSTLSTGSAQYF
TRBD1	TRBJ2-7	TRBV5-1	.	TGCGCCAGCAGCTTGGCCACAGGGGGCGACGAGCAGTACTTC	CASSLATGGDEQYF
TRBD2	TRBJ2-7	TRBV7-9	.	TGTGCCAGCAGTCCCCCGGGGAGGGATGCCTACGAGCAGTACTTC	CASSPPGRDAYEQYF
TRBD2	TRBJ2-1	TRBV7-2	.	TGTGCCAGCAGCTCTAGCGGAGTGGGGTGGGATGAGCAGTTCTTC	CASSSSGVGWDEQFF
TRBD2	TRBJ2-1	TRBV7-2	.	TGTGCCAGCAGCTCAAGGCGGGAGGGGGACTGGCAGTTCTTC	CASSSRREGDWQFF
TRBD1	TRBJ2-2	TRBV2	.	TGTGCCAGCAACCTGGACAGGTACACCGGGGAGCTGTTTTTT	CASNLDRYTGELFF
TRBD1	TRBJ2-7	TRBV6-5	once	TGTGCCAGCACCCGACAGGGCAGCTACGAGCAGTACTTC	CASTRQGSYEQYF
TRBD1	TRBJ1-1	TRBV20-1	.	TGCAGTGCTAGACCGATGCTTGGACAGGTGAACACTGAAGCTTTCTTT	CSARPMLGQVNTEAFF
.	TRBJ1-1	TRBV19	.	TGTGCCAGTAGTGGACCCAGGGTACTAAGGAACACTGAAGCTTTCTTT	CASSGPRVLRNTEAFF
.	TRBJ1-5	TRBV12-3/TRBV12-4	.	TGTGCCAGCAGTTTACAATGGGGATACAGCAATCAGCCCCAGCATTTT	CASSLQWGYSNQPQHF
.	TRBJ2-3	TRBV4-3	.	TGCGCCAGCAGCCAAGCCGGACTATATACGCAGTATTTT	CASSQAGLYTQYF
TRBD1	TRBJ2-7	TRBV12-3/TRBV12-4	.	TGTGCCAGCAGTCCGGACAGGGGGCTCGAGCAGTACTTC	CASSPDRGLEQYF
TRBD1	TRBJ1-5	TRBV5-6	.	TGTGCCAGCAGCGTGGGACAGTTAAAGCCCCAGCATTTT	CASSVGQLKPQHF
.	TRBJ2-3	TRBV20-1	.	TGCAGTGCTATCCGCAGCGGGACAGATACGCAGTATTTT	CSAIRSGTDTQYF
.	TRBJ2-1	TRBV12-3/TRBV12-4	.	TGCGCCAGCAGCCCTCAAGAGCCCTACAATGAGCAGTTCTTC	CASSPQEPYNEQFF
TRBD2	TRBJ2-5	TRBV30	.	TGTGCCTGGAGAGCCAGCGGGGGGCTTGAGACCCAGTACTTC	CAWRASGGLETQYF
.	TRBJ1-2	TRBV19	.	TGTGCCAGTAGTATAGACCGGGACGGCTACACCTTC	CASSIDRDGYTF
.	TRBJ2-2	TRBV30	.	TGTGCCTGGAGTCCCGCCGGGGAGCTGTTTTTT	CAWSPAGELFF
.	TRBJ1-2	TRBV2	.	TGTGCCAGCAGACAGGACAACTATGGCTACACCTTC	CASRQDNYGYTF
.	TRBJ2-5	TRBV5-1	.	TGCGCCAGCAGCTTGGTGGCGATGGGAGAGACCCAGTACTTC	CASSLVAMGETQYF
.	TRBJ2-2	TRBV5-1	.	TGCGCCAGCAGCATAACGGGCACCGGGGAGCTGTTTTTT	CASSITGTGELFF
.	TRBJ1-1	TRBV2	.	TGTGCCAGCAGAGACAGATCGAACACTGAAGCTTTCTTT	CASRDRSNTEAFF
TRBD2	TRBJ2-5	TRBV2	.	TGTGCCAGCAGGAGGACTAGCGGGGTGGAGACCCAGTACTTC	CASRRTSGVETQYF
TRBD2	TRBJ2-2	TRBV4-3	.	TGCGCCAGCAGCCAAGATCTAGGCGGGAGAACTGGCGGGGAGCTGTTTTTT	CASSQDLGGRTGGELFF
.	TRBJ1-6	TRBV20-1	.	TGCAGTGCTAGCCCACAGACTTCAGCCCTCCACTTT	CSASPQTSALHF
.	TRBJ2-3	TRBV10-3	.	TGTGCCATGAGGGTAGCGGAGGCAGATACGCAGTATTTT	CAMRVAEADTQYF
.	TRBJ2-4	TRBV5-1	.	TGCGCCAGCAGCTTGGGAATCGGAGGGAACATTCAGTACTTC	CASSLGIGGNIQYF
TRBD2	TRBJ2-1	TRBV19	.	TGTGCCAGTAGTATAGAGGTAGCGGGAGGCCAAGAGCAGTTCTTC	CASSIEVAGGQEQFF
TRBD2	TRBJ2-3	TRBV7-8	.	TGTGCCAGCAGCTTGGCCCCGAGCGGGAATACGCAGTATTTT	CASSLAPSGNTQYF
.	TRBJ2-1	TRBV3-1	.	TGTGCCAGCAGCCCGCTAGGGTATGAGCAGTTCTTC	CASSPLGYEQFF
TRBD2	TRBJ2-1	TRBV20-1	.	TGCAGTGCTAGAGATCGGGCGGGGGGCTTCTCCTACAATGAGCAGTTCTTC	CSARDRAGGFSYNEQFF
.	TRBJ2-7	TRBV2	.	TGTGCCGCAGGGCCACAACGGCGGGAGCAGTACTTC	CAAGPQRREQYF
.	TRBJ1-1	TRBV13	.	TGTGCCAGCAGCTTAGTGAGGCTAGGGGCAGGTGGGAACACTGAAGCTTTCTTT	CASSLVRLGAGGNTEAFF
.	TRBJ2-7	TRBV6-1	.	TGTGCCAGCAGGCGGAAGAGACAGCCCGGGGGTACCTACGAGCAGTACTTC	CASRRKRQPGGTYEQYF
.	TRBJ2-2	TRBV5-8	.	TGTGCCAGCAGACTACCCGGGACACGCACCGGGGAGCTGTTTTTT	CASRLPGTRTGELFF
.	TRBJ2-3	TRBV9	.	TGTGCCAGCAGCGATCGGATCTCCACAGATACGCAGTATTTT	CASSDRISTDTQYF
.	TRBJ2-3	TRBV14	.	TGTGCCAGCAGCCAAGACCGGGCTAGATACGCGCAGTATTTT	CASSQDRARYAQYF
.	TRBJ1-3	TRBV3-1	.	TGTGCCAGCAGCCATTATTACAACTCTGGAAACACCATATATTTT	CASSHYYNSGNTIYF
TRBD2	TRBJ2-7	TRBV6-5	.	TGTGACAGCAGTTCTGGACTAGCGATCGACGAGCAGTACTTC	CDSSSGLAIDEQYF
.	TRBJ1-4	TRBV30	.	TGTGCCTCAGGAGGCCCGGGGGGGAATGAAAAACTGTTTTTT	CASGGPGGNEKLFF
.	TRBJ1-2	TRBV29-1	once	TGCAGCGTTGAAGTCATACTCCGAGGCGGCTACACCTTC	CSVEVILRGGYTF
.	TRBJ2-7	TRBV7-2	.	TGTGCCAGCAGCCCCCGACTAGTTTCCTACGAGCAGTACTTC	CASSPRLVSYEQYF
.	TRBJ2-3	TRBV5-1	.	TGCGCCAGCAGAGAGATCACCACCGTCTCGGATACGCAGTATTTT	CASREITTVSDTQYF
.	TRBJ2-2	TRBV12-3/TRBV12-4	.	TGTGCCAGCACGCGGGCGGCGAACACCGGGGAGCTGTTTTTT	CASTRAANTGELFF
TRBD2	TRBJ2-3	TRBV20-1	.	TGCAGTGCTTCGGGGGGGGGTCCCGATACGCAGTATTTT	CSASGGGPDTQYF
.	TRBJ1-2	TRBV3-1	few	TGTGCCAGCAGCCAAGATTCTCAGGGCTATGGCTACACCTTC	CASSQDSQGYGYTF
TRBD2	TRBJ2-4	TRBV25-1	.	TGTGCCAGCAGTGAAGCTAGCGGGAGGGCCCGTGGAAACATTCAGTACTTC	CASSEASGRARGNIQYF
TRBD2	TRBJ2-7	TRBV27	.	TGTGCCAGCAGTTTAGTGGGAGGGCTCTCCTACGAGCAGTACTTC	CASSLVGGLSYEQYF
.	TRBJ1-1	TRBV3-1	.	TGTGCCAGCAGCCAAGGGGCGTTACCGACATTGAACACTGAAGCTTTCTTT	CASSQGALPTLNTEAFF
.	TRBJ2-3	TRBV14	.	TGTGCCAGCAGCCCCACAGGCTACACAGATACGCAGTATTTT	CASSPTGYTDTQYF
.	TRBJ2-7	TRBV5-1	.	TGCGCCAGCAGCTTGTCCCTCGACTACGAGCAGTACTTC	CASSLSLDYEQYF
TRBD1	TRBJ2-7	TRBV12-3/TRBV12-4	.	TGTGCCAGCAGTTTACCGGAAGGGGGCTATTACGAGCAGTACTTC	CASSLPEGGYYEQYF
TRBD1	TRBJ1-5	TRBV10-2	once	TGCGCCAGCAACCCAGGGGGGGGTCAGCCCCAGCATTTT	CASNPGGGQPQHF
TRBD1	TRBJ1-2	TRBV28	.	TGTGCCAGCAGCTTGGACAGGGATTACTATGGCTACACCTTC	CASSLDRDYYGYTF